Listed below are T cell receptor beta chains from one sample, sequenced in a study of T cells in Graves' hyperthyroidism and ophthalmopathy. TCRdb reprocessed the multiplex PCR reads via MiXCR and lists one record per CDR3 protein. Of 550,000 to 800,000 distinct CDR3 sequences listed, 15% to 20% are singletons. The material sequenced was blood. The source of these receptors is a man aged 50-59 years with Graves' hyperthyroidism. Both conserved end residues are part of each CDR3. A D gene is named only where the DNA matches it firmly. Not all rows give a size; the values are once, few, many and, for expanded clones, a class.

DNA: TGTGCCAGCAGCCAAGAGTTAGTCAATTCACCCCTCCACTTT
CDR3: CASSQELVNSPLHF
V: TRBV3-1
D: NA
length: 14
J: TRBJ1-6
size: many

DNA: TGTGCCAGCAGCTTCACCGCCGGGGAGCTGTTTTTT
CDR3: CASSFTAGELFF
V: TRBV7-9
D: NA
length: 12
J: TRBJ2-2
size: many

DNA: TGTGCCAGCAGGCTGGACGGCGCGTATGAAAAACTGTTTTTT
CDR3: CASRLDGAYEKLFF
V: TRBV2
D: NA
length: 14
J: TRBJ1-4
size: once

DNA: TGTGCCAGCAGCCAAGTTTCCCCTCCCACCGGGGAGCTGTTTTTT
CDR3: CASSQVSPPTGELFF
V: TRBV3-1
D: NA
length: 15
J: TRBJ2-2
size: few

DNA: TGTGCCAGTAGTTCCCCCGGGACAGGGGGCCAGAATGAGCAGTTCTTC
CDR3: CASSSPGTGGQNEQFF
V: TRBV19
D: TRBD1
length: 16
J: TRBJ2-1
size: many

DNA: TGCAGCGTTGAAGATCGAGGAGGGAACACTGAAGCTTTCTTT
CDR3: CSVEDRGGNTEAFF
V: TRBV29-1
D: NA
length: 14
J: TRBJ1-1
size: many

DNA: TGTGCCTGGGAGCCCCGCGGGGGGACCTACGAGCAGTACTTC
CDR3: CAWEPRGGTYEQYF
V: TRBV30
D: TRBD2
length: 14
J: TRBJ2-7
size: NA

DNA: TGTGCCAGCAGCTTAGTAGGCAGGGGGCTAGCGGGAACTGAGCAGTTCTTC
CDR3: CASSLVGRGLAGTEQFF
V: TRBV7-8
D: NA
length: 17
J: TRBJ2-1
size: many

DNA: TGCAGTGCTAGATACCCCGTCGGGACTAGCGGGGGAGGAGACGAGCAGTACTTC
CDR3: CSARYPVGTSGGGDEQYF
V: TRBV20-1
D: TRBD2
length: 18
J: TRBJ2-7
size: NA

DNA: TGCGCCAGCAGCTTGGGCACTAGCGGGAGCTATGAGCAGTTCTTC
CDR3: CASSLGTSGSYEQFF
V: TRBV5-1
D: TRBD2
length: 15
J: TRBJ2-1
size: few

DNA: TGTGCCAGCAGTCTAGGGCCCTCGAACACTGAAGCTTTCTTT
CDR3: CASSLGPSNTEAFF
V: TRBV12-3/TRBV12-4
D: NA
length: 14
J: TRBJ1-1
size: many

DNA: TGTGCCAGCACCCAGGAGACAGGGGCAGTTAACTATGGCTACACCTTC
CDR3: CASTQETGAVNYGYTF
V: TRBV12-3/TRBV12-4
D: TRBD1
length: 16
J: TRBJ1-2
size: many

DNA: TGTGCCAGCAGCGTGGCGGGTCGAGAGCAGTACTTC
CDR3: CASSVAGREQYF
V: TRBV9
D: NA
length: 12
J: TRBJ2-7
size: few

DNA: TGCAGTGCTATCCGACTAGCGGGAGGGATCTCAGATACGCAGTATTTT
CDR3: CSAIRLAGGISDTQYF
V: TRBV20-1
D: TRBD2
length: 16
J: TRBJ2-3
size: many

DNA: TGTGCCAGCTGCAGGGGGCTAATTGATCAAGAGACCCAGTACTTC
CDR3: CASCRGLIDQETQYF
V: TRBV2
D: TRBD1
length: 15
J: TRBJ2-5
size: once

DNA: TGTGCCAGCAGCGACCGGGACACATCATTTAGGACCGGGGAGCTGTTTTTT
CDR3: CASSDRDTSFRTGELFF
V: TRBV27
D: NA
length: 17
J: TRBJ2-2
size: NA

DNA: TGTGCCAGTAGTGAGGACAGCCTTTACTCTGGAAACACCATATATTTT
CDR3: CASSEDSLYSGNTIYF
V: TRBV19
D: NA
length: 16
J: TRBJ1-3
size: NA

DNA: TGTGCCAGCAGTTCTACCCCCTACGAGCAGTACTTC
CDR3: CASSSTPYEQYF
V: TRBV28
D: NA
length: 12
J: TRBJ2-7
size: many

DNA: TGTGCCTGGAGCCTCCAGACACTAGATCAGCCCCAGCATTTT
CDR3: CAWSLQTLDQPQHF
V: TRBV30
D: NA
length: 14
J: TRBJ1-5
size: many

DNA: TGCAGTGCTAAAGAGGGGACCCCCTATAATTCACCCCTCCACTTT
CDR3: CSAKEGTPYNSPLHF
V: TRBV20-1
D: NA
length: 15
J: TRBJ1-6
size: NA

DNA: TGTGCCAGCAGTGAAATGGCAGTTAACTATGGCTACACCTTC
CDR3: CASSEMAVNYGYTF
V: TRBV6-1
D: NA
length: 14
J: TRBJ1-2
size: NA

DNA: TGTGCCAGCAGCCCAGGGACTAGCGCTTCCAATGAGCAGTTCTTC
CDR3: CASSPGTSASNEQFF
V: TRBV7-9
D: TRBD2
length: 15
J: TRBJ2-1
size: few

DNA: TGTGCCAGCAGCCTGGTGGTAGCGTTCTACAATGAGCAGTTCTTC
CDR3: CASSLVVAFYNEQFF
V: TRBV7-9
D: NA
length: 15
J: TRBJ2-1
size: few

DNA: TGTGCCAGCAGTCCCCCGGGAGGGGTGGGAACTGAAGCTTTCTTT
CDR3: CASSPPGGVGTEAFF
V: TRBV28
D: NA
length: 15
J: TRBJ1-1
size: many

DNA: TGTGCCACCAGTGATGGGACAGGGTGGGACACTGAAGCTTTCTTT
CDR3: CATSDGTGWDTEAFF
V: TRBV24-1
D: TRBD1
length: 15
J: TRBJ1-1
size: many

DNA: TGTGCCAGCAGTAGGGACACCCCCAATGAGCAGTTCTTC
CDR3: CASSRDTPNEQFF
V: TRBV25-1
D: NA
length: 13
J: TRBJ2-1
size: few

DNA: TGTGCCAGCTCACCGTCGGGAGGGAACATTCAGTACTTC
CDR3: CASSPSGGNIQYF
V: TRBV18
D: TRBD2
length: 13
J: TRBJ2-4
size: many

DNA: TGCGCCAGCAGCCCAGAGGGCCTCTCCTACAATGAGCAGTTCTTC
CDR3: CASSPEGLSYNEQFF
V: TRBV5-1
D: NA
length: 15
J: TRBJ2-1
size: NA

DNA: TGCGCCAGCAGCTTGGCCCGGGCAAACTACAATGAGCAGTCCTTC
CDR3: CASSLARANYNEQSF
V: TRBV9
D: NA
length: 15
J: TRBJ2-1
size: NA

DNA: TGTGCCAGCGGCTTGGGCCCTCCGAACGGCTACACCTTC
CDR3: CASGLGPPNGYTF
V: TRBV7-2
D: NA
length: 13
J: TRBJ1-2
size: NA

DNA: TGTGCCACCAGCGGTCCGGCTGGAAACATTCAGTACTTC
CDR3: CATSGPAGNIQYF
V: TRBV15
D: NA
length: 13
J: TRBJ2-4
size: many

DNA: TGTGCCAGCAGCTTCGGGACTAGTATCAATGAGCAGTTCTTC
CDR3: CASSFGTSINEQFF
V: TRBV7-3
D: TRBD2
length: 14
J: TRBJ2-1
size: NA

DNA: TGTGCCAGTAGCTGGACAGGGGTCGGCGGAAACACCATATATTTT
CDR3: CASSWTGVGGNTIYF
V: TRBV19
D: TRBD1
length: 15
J: TRBJ1-3
size: NA

DNA: TGCAGTGCTGGAGCGGGAGGCGCTGAGCAGTTCTTC
CDR3: CSAGAGGAEQFF
V: TRBV20-1
D: TRBD2
length: 12
J: TRBJ2-1
size: many

DNA: TGTGCCTGGGTGGCTCTAGCGGGAGTCTACAATGAGCAGTTCTTC
CDR3: CAWVALAGVYNEQFF
V: TRBV30
D: TRBD2
length: 15
J: TRBJ2-1
size: many

DNA: TGTGCCAGCAGGTTACCGGGACAAAACACTGAAGCTTTCTTT
CDR3: CASRLPGQNTEAFF
V: TRBV6-5
D: NA
length: 14
J: TRBJ1-1
size: NA

DNA: TGTGCCAGCAGCTGGGGTCAAGGTGCGGGCACTGAAGCTTTCTTT
CDR3: CASSWGQGAGTEAFF
V: TRBV5-6
D: NA
length: 15
J: TRBJ1-1
size: many

DNA: TGTGCCAGCAGCCCCAGGGGTATTGGGCATTACGAGCAGTACTTC
CDR3: CASSPRGIGHYEQYF
V: TRBV5-5
D: NA
length: 15
J: TRBJ2-7
size: few

DNA: TGTGCCAGCAGTGAAGGGCGGCTAGCGGACTACGAGCAGTACTTC
CDR3: CASSEGRLADYEQYF
V: TRBV2
D: TRBD2
length: 15
J: TRBJ2-7
size: many

DNA: TGCGCCAGCAGAGGACAGGGGGCACCGAACACTGAAGCTTTCTTT
CDR3: CASRGQGAPNTEAFF
V: TRBV10-2
D: TRBD1
length: 15
J: TRBJ1-1
size: many

DNA: TGTGCCAGCAGAGACACAGGGGGCACCGGGGAGCTGTTTTTT
CDR3: CASRDTGGTGELFF
V: TRBV6-4
D: TRBD1
length: 14
J: TRBJ2-2
size: NA

DNA: TGTGCCAGCTCACCACAGAGGGTGAACACTGAAGCTTTCTTT
CDR3: CASSPQRVNTEAFF
V: TRBV18
D: NA
length: 14
J: TRBJ1-1
size: many

DNA: TGTGCCAGCAGCCAAGATCTCAGGGCCCCGCAGCCCCAGCATTTT
CDR3: CASSQDLRAPQPQHF
V: TRBV3-1
D: NA
length: 15
J: TRBJ1-5
size: NA

DNA: TGTGCCTGGAGTGTGGGAACTGAAGCTTTCTTT
CDR3: CAWSVGTEAFF
V: TRBV30
D: NA
length: 11
J: TRBJ1-1
size: many

DNA: TGTGCCAGCAGTTACGCGCCGAACACCGAGGAGCTGTTTTTT
CDR3: CASSYAPNTEELFF
V: TRBV6-5
D: NA
length: 14
J: TRBJ2-2
size: few

DNA: TGTGCCAGCAGCTTAAGCGACGAAAAACTGTTTTTT
CDR3: CASSLSDEKLFF
V: TRBV7-9
D: NA
length: 12
J: TRBJ1-4
size: many

DNA: TGTGCCAGCAGCCAAGGCGTCGGAGCCGGGGAGACCCAGTACTTC
CDR3: CASSQGVGAGETQYF
V: TRBV4-2
D: NA
length: 15
J: TRBJ2-5
size: few

DNA: TGTGCCAGCAGCTTAGATCTTGGGGGCACGAACACCGGGGAGCTGTTTTTT
CDR3: CASSLDLGGTNTGELFF
V: TRBV11-2
D: NA
length: 17
J: TRBJ2-2
size: many

DNA: TGTGCCAGCAGCTTAGATCCGGTGAGGGAGCTGTTTTTT
CDR3: CASSLDPVRELFF
V: TRBV11-2
D: NA
length: 13
J: TRBJ2-2
size: NA

DNA: TGTGCCAGTGGACCGGGACTAGGAAATGAGCAGTTCTTC
CDR3: CASGPGLGNEQFF
V: TRBV19
D: TRBD2
length: 13
J: TRBJ2-1
size: NA

DNA: TGTGCCAGCAGCCCCCCCGGGAACACTGAAGCTTTCTTT
CDR3: CASSPPGNTEAFF
V: TRBV11-2
D: NA
length: 13
J: TRBJ1-1
size: many